This TCR beta chain originates from a study of shared clonotypes between healthy human individuals. This CDR3 has 13 amino acids. The V and J ends lost 4 bases and 3 bases respectively, with 10 bases between them. From germline, CDR1 is SEHNR and CDR2 FQNEAQ (reference sequence). When replicate PCRs were run on sorted subsets, they used 200 to 250 ng DNA, some 30,000 T cell genomes. Method: immunoSEQ multiplex PCR; TCRdb's copy keeps in-frame clones and lacks some. The table lists 600,000 to 750,000 clones, about three quarters of them singletons. The TCR was taken from a woman in her 30s in good health. The chain links TRBV7-9 to TRBJ2-7; perhaps TRBD1 as D (6 bases). Material for sequencing was memory CD4+ T cells sorted from blood. Subset described: CD45RA-negative fraction. The CDR3: CASSYNRDYEQYF. The CDR3 DNA follows: TGTGCCAGCAGCTACAACAGGGACTACGAGCAGTACTTC.